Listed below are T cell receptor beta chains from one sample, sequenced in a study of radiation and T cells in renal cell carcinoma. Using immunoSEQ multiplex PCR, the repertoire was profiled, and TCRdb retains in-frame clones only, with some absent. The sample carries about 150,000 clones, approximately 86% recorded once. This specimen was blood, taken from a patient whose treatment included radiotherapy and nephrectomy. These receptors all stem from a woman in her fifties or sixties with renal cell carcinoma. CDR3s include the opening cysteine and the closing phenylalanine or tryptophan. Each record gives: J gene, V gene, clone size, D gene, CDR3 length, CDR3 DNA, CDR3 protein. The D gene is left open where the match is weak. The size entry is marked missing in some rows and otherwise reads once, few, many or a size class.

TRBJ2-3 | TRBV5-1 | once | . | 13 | TGCGCCAGCAGCCGAGGGGGCACAGATACGCAGTATTTT | CASSRGGTDTQYF
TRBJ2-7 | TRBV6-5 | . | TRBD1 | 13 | TGTGCCAGCAGTGGTCCCGGGACAGGGGCGCAGTACTTC | CASSGPGTGAQYF
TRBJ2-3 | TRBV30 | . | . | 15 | TGTGCCTGGAGTGTAGGGGCAGGGAGCACAGATACGCAGTATTTT | CAWSVGAGSTDTQYF
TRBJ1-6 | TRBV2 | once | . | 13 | TGTGCCAGACAGGACAGTCTTAATTCACCCCTCCACTTT | CARQDSLNSPLHF
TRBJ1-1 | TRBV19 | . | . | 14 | TGTGCCAGTATTCGGACAGATACGAACACTGAAGCTTTCTTT | CASIRTDTNTEAFF
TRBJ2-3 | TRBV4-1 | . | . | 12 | TGCGCCAGCAGCCAAGACTTGGATACGCAGTATTTT | CASSQDLDTQYF
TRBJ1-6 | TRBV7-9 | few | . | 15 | TGTGCCAGCAGTTCTATGGCGGGTATGGGTTCACCCCTCCACTTT | CASSSMAGMGSPLHF
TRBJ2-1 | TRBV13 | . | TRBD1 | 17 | TGTGCCAGCAGACTATCCGGACAGGGGGCCTCCTACAATGAGCAGTTCTTC | CASRLSGQGASYNEQFF
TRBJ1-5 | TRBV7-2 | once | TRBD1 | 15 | TGTGCCAGCAGCCTGACAGGGGGCGCGGGTCAGCCCCAGCATTTT | CASSLTGGAGQPQHF
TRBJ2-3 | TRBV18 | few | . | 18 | TGTGCCAGCTCACTGTTACAGACTGTGGGGACCCGCACAGATACGCAGTATTTT | CASSLLQTVGTRTDTQYF
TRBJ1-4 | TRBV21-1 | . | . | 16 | TGTGCCAGCAGCAAAGATACAAGACAGGATAATGAAAAACTGTTTTTT | CASSKDTRQDNEKLFF
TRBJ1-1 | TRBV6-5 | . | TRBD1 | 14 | TGTGCCAGCAGCTGGGACAGTTCCCAAGGGGAAGCTTTCTTT | CASSWDSSQGEAFF
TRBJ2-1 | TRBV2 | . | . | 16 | TGTGCCAGCAACGAACCTCAGGACTCTCTAAACAATGAGCAGTTCTTC | CASNEPQDSLNNEQFF
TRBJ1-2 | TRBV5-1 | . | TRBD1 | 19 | TGCGCCAGCAGCTTCGCCGGACAGGGTTTCGGGGCCGATACGAATGGCTACACCTTC | CASSFAGQGFGADTNGYTF
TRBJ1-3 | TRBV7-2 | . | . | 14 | TGTGCCAGCAGCTTCGGTACTCTTGGAAACACCATATATTTT | CASSFGTLGNTIYF
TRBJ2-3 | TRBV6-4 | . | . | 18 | TGTGCCAGCAGTGAAAGGGGGGTGGCCATCACGAGCACAGATACGCAGTATTTT | CASSERGVAITSTDTQYF
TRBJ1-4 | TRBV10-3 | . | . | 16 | TGTGCCATCAGTGAGTCGGCGGGTTCCACTAATGAAAAACTGTTTTTT | CAISESAGSTNEKLFF
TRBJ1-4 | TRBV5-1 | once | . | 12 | TGCGCCAGCAGCACCGAGAATGAAAAACTGTTTTTT | CASSTENEKLFF
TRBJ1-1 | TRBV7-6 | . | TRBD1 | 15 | TGTGCCAGCAGCACGGGACAGGGACGAAGTACTGAAGCTTTCTTT | CASSTGQGRSTEAFF
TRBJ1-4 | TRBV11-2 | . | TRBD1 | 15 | TGTGCCAGCAGCCCAAAATGGGGGACAGGGGAAAAACTGTTTTTT | CASSPKWGTGEKLFF
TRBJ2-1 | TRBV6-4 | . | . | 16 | TGTGCCAGCAGTCCTATGTCTGCTGTGCCGTCTTATGAGCAGTTCTTC | CASSPMSAVPSYEQFF
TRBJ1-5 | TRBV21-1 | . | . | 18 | . | CASSRADWGQGACQPQHF
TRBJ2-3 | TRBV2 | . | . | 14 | TGTGCCAGCAGTGAAAATCGGGTTGCAGATACGCAGTATTTT | CASSENRVADTQYF
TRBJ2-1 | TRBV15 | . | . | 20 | TGTGCCACCAGCAGAGGAGACATATTGGGATCAACTAGTAATTATCATGAGCAGTTCTTC | CATSRGDILGSTSNYHEQFF
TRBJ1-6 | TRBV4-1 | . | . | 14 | TGCGCCAGCAGGGTGGCCTCAGGCGGTTCACCCCTCCACTTT | CASRVASGGSPLHF
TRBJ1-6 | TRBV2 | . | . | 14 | TGTGCCAGCAGGCTCGGGACCTCCCAATCACCCCTCCACTTT | CASRLGTSQSPLHF
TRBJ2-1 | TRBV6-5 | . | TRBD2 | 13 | TGTGCATGTGGACGGGGGGGAGACAATGAGCAGTTCTTC | CACGRGGDNEQFF
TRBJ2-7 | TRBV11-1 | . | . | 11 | TGTGCCAGCAGCTTCTCCTACGAGCAGTACTTC | CASSFSYEQYF
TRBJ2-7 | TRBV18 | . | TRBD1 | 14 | TGTGCCAGCTCACCAAAACAGGGGAACTACGAGCAGTACTTC | CASSPKQGNYEQYF
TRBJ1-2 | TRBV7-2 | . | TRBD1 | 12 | TGTGCCAGCAGCAAGGACAGGCATGGCTACACCTTC | CASSKDRHGYTF
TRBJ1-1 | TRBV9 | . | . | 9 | TGTGCCAGCAGGAGGGAAGCTTTCTTT | CASRREAFF
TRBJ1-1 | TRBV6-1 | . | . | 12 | TGTGCCAGTTTTCTGATGAACACTGAAGCTTTCTTT | CASFLMNTEAFF
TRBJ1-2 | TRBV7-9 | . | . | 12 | TGTGCCAGCAGCCTGACGATGGATGGCTACACCTTC | CASSLTMDGYTF
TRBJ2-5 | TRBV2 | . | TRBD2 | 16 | TGTGCCAGCAGGCCGGGACTAGCGGGGAACCAAGAGACCCAGTACTTC | CASRPGLAGNQETQYF
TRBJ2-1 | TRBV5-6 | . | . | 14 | TGTGCCAGCAGCTTGATGACGCCGCACAATGAGCAGTTCTTC | CASSLMTPHNEQFF
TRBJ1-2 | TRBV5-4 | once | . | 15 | TGTGCCAGCAGCTCGGTACGAGGGAGCTACTATGGCTACACCTTC | CASSSVRGSYYGYTF
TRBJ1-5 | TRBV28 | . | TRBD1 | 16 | TGTGCCAGCAGTTTCCGGCAGGGGGGTAGCAATCAGCCCCAGCATTTT | CASSFRQGGSNQPQHF
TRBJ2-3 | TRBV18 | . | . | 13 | TGTGCCAGCTCATCGAGGACGACAGATACGCAGTATTTT | CASSSRTTDTQYF
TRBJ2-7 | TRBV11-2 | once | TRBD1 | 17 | TGTGCCAGCAGCTTAGAAGCGTGGTCGAGGACAGGGGGAGAGCAGTACTTC | CASSLEAWSRTGGEQYF
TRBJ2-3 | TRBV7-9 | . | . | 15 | TGTGCCAGCAGCCCCCGGAGTGCGCGCACAGATACGCAGTATTTT | CASSPRSARTDTQYF
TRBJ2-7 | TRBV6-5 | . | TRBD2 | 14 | TGTGCCAGCGCCCGAGCGGGGGGCTTATACGAGCAGTACTTC | CASARAGGLYEQYF